This TCR beta chain was retrieved from a study of blood T cells in healthy people across ages. Note on this clonotype: As yet, its antigen is unknown.

Germline V gene data show CDR1 as DFQATT and CDR2 as SNEGSKA (reference sequence). The CDR3 is 10 amino acids. Every participating donor contributed 7.5 to 10 milliliters of peripheral blood through a draw. It was with a sample-barcoded 5' primer and a J-beta primer mix that a second PCR of about 6 to 12 cycles was run. TCRdb itself ran the 5' RACE reads through MiXCR, one entry per CDR3 protein. The sample lists approximately 770,000 distinct CDR3 sequences, roughly 60% occurring once. Findings and caveats of the study: Long-lived donors had more naive CD4+ cells and higher diversity than aged donors. Naive and antigen-experienced cells could not be conclusively compared, given unsorted PBMCs.

The clonotype originates from a man aged 30-40 years in good health. The chain couples TRBV20-1 to TRBJ2-7; D is possibly TRBD1 (6 bases). The J call is doubtful: the DNA matches TRBJ2-5 better. The sequenced sample consisted of blood. Written as DNA, the CDR3 is TGCAGTGCTAGCAGGGGGACCCAGTACTTC. This gives the protein CSASRGTQYF.